This TCR beta chain was found in a study of cytomegalovirus exposure and HLA in healthy donors. Findings and caveats of the study: In an earlier analysis, about 87% or about 30%: the productive usage of most TCR beta V segments. Most TCR sequences showed up rarely, but some public TCRs showed up in many donors.

The CDR3 spans 14 residues. Trimming cost V 6 bases and J 6 bases; bases outside gene matches: 7. The germline V gene has CDR1 SGHTA and CDR2 FQGNSA. In regard to this clone: Its target is unknown.

It was with 60 Vbeta and 13 Jbeta primers that the PCR ran. The protocol was immunoSEQ multiplex PCR, while the TCRdb copy is restricted to in-frame clones and leaves out a portion. The table shows 110,000 or so clones, with 76% occurring only once. The chain couples TRBV7-2 to TRBJ2-7; 11 nucleotides match TRBD2. The source of this sequence is a man in his forties in good health and CMV-seropositive. The sample taken for sequencing was PBMCs. CDR3 sequence: CASRPGGTSGEQYF. The CDR3 DNA reads as TGTGCCAGCAGGCCGGGGGGGACTAGCGGCGAGCAGTACTTC. The full variable domain, rest sourced from reference TRBV7-2 and TRBJ2-7, is GAGVSQSPSNKVTEKGKDVELRCDPISGHTALYWYRQSLGQGLEFLIYFQGNSAPDKSGLPSDRFSAERTGGSVSTLTIQRTQQEDSAVYLCASRPGGTSGEQYFGPGTRLTVT.